This T cell receptor beta chain was identified in a study of control samples from healthy donors and cancer patients. Sequenced by immunoSEQ multiplex PCR; TCRdb stores in-frame clones only, minus some. The sample has some 130,000 clones, about 90% seen once; the top ten hold 2% to 2.5%. The CDR3 has 20 amino acids. Germline values: CDR1 MNHNS, CDR2 SASEGT. V was cut by 4 bases and J by 0 bases, with 24 bases left in between. This chain connects TRBV6-1 to TRBJ2-2; D is possibly TRBD1 (7 bases). This sequence was found in a woman aged 45-60 years in good health. The sample taken for sequencing was blood. The CDR3 loop reads CASSVQGPWPEGANTGELFF. CDR3 nucleotide sequence: TGTGCCAGCAGTGTACAGGGGCCCTGGCCGGAGGGGGCGAACACCGGGGAGCTGTTTTTT.